This TCR beta chain was retrieved from a study of blood T cells in healthy people across ages. The study, taken as a whole, reports: Strongly correlated with naive T cell percentage was TCR beta diversity. When one million T cells were used, diversity estimates were thought to be underestimates. In long-lived donors, naive CD4+ cell counts and diversity exceeded those of aged donors.

This clonotype was picked up many times. Its target is unknown. Compared with germline, one end of the junction differs, possibly owing to a read error. The CDR3 is made up of 14 amino acids. From germline, CDR1 is SGHRS and CDR2 YFSETQ. Next came a second PCR, run for 7 to 11 cycles, which used a sample-barcoded 5' primer along with a J-beta primer mix. TCRdb re-derived calls from the 5' RACE reads in MiXCR, one entry per CDR3 protein. The data contain about 1.4 million distinct CDR3 sequences, approximately 59% of them singletons. V and J are TRBV5-1 and TRBJ2-5, with 7 bases lining up with TRBD1. This clonotype was sampled from a man younger than 30 in good health. Sequencing used blood. CDR3: CASSPRQGRETQYF. The CDR3 bases are TGTGCCAGCAGCCCTAGACAGGGTAGAGAGACCCAGTACTTC.